The rows below give T cell receptor beta chains drawn from one sample of a study of OX40 agonist ivuxolimab in advanced cancers. Assay used: immunoSEQ multiplex PCR; TCRdb lists only in-frame clones, some missing. The profile shows 75,000 to 80,000 clones, roughly 80% of them singletons. The sequences come from CD4+ or CD8+ T cells sorted from blood, collected in a trial of the OX40 agonist ivuxolimab. Receptors were obtained from an adult with an advanced solid tumor such as melanoma, head and neck, liver or kidney cancer. The CDR3 runs from the conserved cysteine through the conserved F or W. The D gene is left open where the match is weak. For some rows the clone size is stated as once, few or many, or as a class when expanded; others skip it.

D,V,size,J,CDR3,DNA
.,TRBV9,.,TRBJ1-3,CASSGGTPGNTIYF,TGTGCCAGCAGCGGAGGGACTCCAGGAAACACCATATATTTT
.,TRBV12-5,.,TRBJ1-4,CASGLGISDGEKLFF,TGTGCTAGTGGTTTGGGAATATCGGACGGGGAAAAACTGTTTTTT
TRBD2,TRBV18,.,TRBJ2-3,CASSPPRLAGVTDTQYF,TGTGCCAGCTCACCCCCTCGGCTAGCGGGAGTGACAGATACGCAGTATTTT
.,TRBV5-6,.,TRBJ1-5,CASSWGGLGNQPQHF,TGTGCCAGCAGCTGGGGGGGATTGGGCAATCAGCCCCAGCATTTT
.,TRBV30,.,TRBJ1-3,CAWSVGNSGNTIYF,TGTGCCTGGAGTGTTGGCAACTCTGGAAACACCATATATTTT
TRBD1,TRBV15,.,TRBJ2-5,CATSNLGQGQETQYF,TGTGCCACCAGCAACCTCGGACAGGGCCAAGAGACCCAGTACTTC
.,TRBV27,few,TRBJ1-4,CASSSRHRLFF,TGTGCCAGCAGTTCCCGTCATCGACTGTTTTTT
TRBD1,TRBV5-4,few,TRBJ1-6,CASSFVDRGYSPLHF,TGTGCCAGCAGCTTTGTCGACAGGGGGTATTCACCCCTCCACTTT
.,TRBV9,once,TRBJ1-6,CASRGREGSSPLHF,TGTGCCAGTCGGGGTAGGGAGGGTAGTTCACCCCTCCACTTT
TRBD1,TRBV7-9,.,TRBJ1-6,CASSWTGGRNSPLHF,TGTGCCAGCAGCTGGACAGGGGGTAGGAATTCACCCCTCCACTTT
TRBD2,TRBV5-3,.,TRBJ2-2,CAKRDAGDEAGELFF,TGTGCCAAAAGAGATGCGGGAGATGAGGCCGGGGAGCTGTTTTTT
TRBD2,TRBV10-1,many,TRBJ2-1,CASRPSSGPNNEQFF,TGCGCCAGCAGACCAAGTAGCGGGCCCAACAATGAGCAGTTCTTC
.,TRBV19,once,TRBJ2-7,CASSVGSWSSYEQYF,TGTGCCAGTAGCGTAGGTAGCTGGAGCTCCTACGAGCAGTACTTC
TRBD2,TRBV27,.,TRBJ2-7,CASSPPGGRGYEQYF,TGTGCCAGCAGTCCCCCCGGCGGGAGAGGGTACGAGCAGTACTTC
.,TRBV10-3,.,TRBJ2-2,CATKDGPGELFF,TGTGCCACAAAGGACGGACCCGGGGAGCTGTTTTTT